The present entry profiles one T cell receptor (beta chain) with its context. The sample originates from a study of blood T cell repertoires in COVID-19. Study details: PBMCs, B-cell-depleted T cells, or T cells were the source of the cDNA or gDNA that made up the material.

Trimming took 6 bases from V and 4 from J; bases not matched to a gene: 7. The CDR3 consists of 15 residues. From germline, CDR1 is SNHLY and CDR2 FYNNEI. The Seattle site enrolled patients during active infection and followed them longitudinally. The data were produced by immunoSEQ multiplex PCR, yet TCRdb's version contains in-frame clones alone and is incomplete. The sample includes about 130,000 clones, roughly 90% of them seen just once. Source material: peripheral blood. This clonotype originated in a man between 60 and 75 years old with COVID-19, enrolled during active disease. V usage is TRBV2 and J usage is TRBJ2-3; the match to TRBD2 covers 10 bases. CDR3 loop: CASRPLAGVADTQYF. CDR3 bases: TGTGCCAGCAGACCCCTAGCGGGAGTGGCAGATACGCAGTATTTT.